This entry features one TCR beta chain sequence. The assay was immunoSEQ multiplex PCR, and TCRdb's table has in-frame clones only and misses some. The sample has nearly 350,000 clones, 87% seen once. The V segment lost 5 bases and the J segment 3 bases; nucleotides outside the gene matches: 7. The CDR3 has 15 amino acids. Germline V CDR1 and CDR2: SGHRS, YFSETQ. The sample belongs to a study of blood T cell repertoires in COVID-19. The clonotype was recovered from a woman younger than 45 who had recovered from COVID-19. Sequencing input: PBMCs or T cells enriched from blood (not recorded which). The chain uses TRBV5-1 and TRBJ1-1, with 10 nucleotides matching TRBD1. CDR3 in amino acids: CASRPRDRGDTEAFF. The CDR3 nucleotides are TGCGCCAGCAGACCGCGGGACAGGGGCGACACTGAAGCTTTCTTT.